This T cell receptor beta chain emerged from a study of cytomegalovirus exposure and HLA in healthy donors. For the study at large: Later, an analysis reported that the 130 or so validation repertoires had used the same platform as the roughly 720 first-cohort repertoires.

This CDR3 has 14 amino acids. V lost 4 bases to trimming and J lost 6 bases; unmatched junction nucleotides: 4. Germline values: CDR1 SNHLY, CDR2 FYNNEI. Profiling relied on immunoSEQ multiplex PCR, and the TCRdb table lists in-frame clones only, not all of them. This table holds approximately 82,000 clones, approximately 95% found once. The clonotype originates from a woman aged 18 to 35 in good health and CMV-seronegative. The sequencing sample was made of PBMCs. The rearrangement joins TRBV2 to TRBJ2-1; 9 bases map to TRBD2. Here the CDR3 reads CASSVAGESNEQFF. The CDR3 nucleotides read TGTGCCAGCAGTGTAGCGGGAGAGAGCAATGAGCAGTTCTTC.